The 25 T cell receptor beta chains below all came from one sample that was sequenced in a study of blood T cell repertoires in COVID-19. The assay was immunoSEQ multiplex PCR, and TCRdb's table has in-frame clones only and misses some. The table lists 200,000 or so clones, over 80% of them singletons. The sequenced sample consisted of peripheral blood. All receptors derive from a man between 25 and 39 years old with COVID-19, enrolled during active disease.

This chain connects TRBV19 to TRBJ1-4; 8 bases fit TRBD1. J gave up 4 bases and V 6 bases, and 7 bases lay outside the gene matches. Germline values: CDR1 LNHDA, CDR2 SQIVND (reference sequence). The CDR3 is made up of 15 amino acids. CDR3 sequence: CASRTEGQVNEKLFF. CDR3 bases: TGTGCCAGTAGGACGGAGGGACAGGTTAATGAAAAACTGTTTTTT.

This clone appeared once. V usage is TRBV10-3 and J usage is TRBJ1-5; D is uncertain. The CDR3 extends over 14 amino acids. Trimming removed 4 bases from V and 1 base from J, with 8 bases in between. Germline assignment: CDR1 ENHRY and CDR2 SYGVKD. CDR3 nucleotides: TGTGCCATCAGTGTCCAGTCCAGCAATCAGCCCCAGCATTTT. It specifies CAISVQSSNQPQHF.

This clone was recorded once. V gene TRBV11-3 combines with J gene TRBJ2-1, with 10 positions matching TRBD2. Germline values: CDR1 SGHNT, CDR2 YENEEA. The CDR3 is made up of 14 amino acids. V was pared by 6 bases and J by 7 bases, with 6 bases of the junction left unmatched. The CDR3: CASSEGLARNEQFF. CDR3 in DNA: TGTGCCAGCAGTGAGGGACTAGCGAGGAATGAGCAGTTCTTC.

This clone occurred once. V gene TRBV28 combines with J gene TRBJ1-2, with no clear D. The CDR3 length is 12 residues. The germline V gene has CDR1 MDHEN and CDR2 SYDVKM. Between the trimmed V and J ends, which lost 6 bases and 4 bases, there was a span of 9 bases. CDR3 nucleotide sequence: TGTGCCAGCAGAGTCTCGGGCTATGGCTACACCTTC. Encoded protein: CASRVSGYGYTF.

The chain combines TRBV18 with TRBJ1-2; D call uncertain. The germline gives CDR1 KGHSH, CDR2 LQKENI. Between the trimmed V and J ends, which lost 0 bases and 5 bases, there was a span of 25 bases. The CDR3 has 19 residues. DNA of the CDR3: TGTGCCAGCTCACCACCGGAAAGAGAATCGACTGCCTTTGGGTATGGCTACACCTTC. It specifies CASSPPERESTAFGYGYTF.

The chain employs TRBV6-4 and TRBJ2-7; D is perhaps TRBD1 (5 bases). Germline-derived CDR1 and CDR2 are MRHNA and SNTAGT. Trimming took 3 bases from V and 2 from J, leaving 17 bases between them. The CDR3 totals 16 residues. The CDR3 region is CASSEQGSARAYEQYF. CDR3 sequence (DNA): TGTGCCAGCAGTGAGCAGGGATCGGCAAGAGCCTACGAGCAGTACTTC.

The chain employs TRBV7-9 and TRBJ2-5; a weak D match, TRBD2 (7 bases). The CDR3 runs to 15 residues. V dropped 2 bases and J dropped 3 bases, with 13 bases sitting between them. The germline gives CDR1 SEHNR, CDR2 FQNEAQ (reference sequence). This chain's CDR3 is CASSLLGGQKETQYF. The DNA of the CDR3 is TGTGCCAGCAGCTTACTCGGGGGGCAAAAAGAGACCCAGTACTTC. Filled out from reference TRBV7-9 and TRBJ2-5, the complete variable domain reads DTGVSQNPRHKITKRGQNVTFRCDPISEHNRLYWYRQTLGQGPEFLTYFQNEAQLEKSRLLSDRFSAERPKGSFSTLEIQRTEQGDSAMYLCASSLLGGQKETQYFGPGTRLLVL.

This clone was counted between two and nine times. The rearrangement uses TRBV6-5 and TRBJ1-2; 7 positions match TRBD1. V shed 6 bases and J 6 bases; nucleotides not matched to a gene: 10. Germline assignment: CDR1 MNHEY and CDR2 SVGAGI. CDR3 length equals 14 residues. In DNA form, the CDR3 reads TGTGCCAGCAGCGCGGGACAGCCAACTAATGGCTACACCTTC. This codes for CASSAGQPTNGYTF.

This clone has a single count. For the CDR3, the DNA is TGTGCCAGTAGTATGGGGAGGGAGGAGACCCAGTACTTC. Protein sequence: CASSMGREETQYF. The chain links TRBV19 to TRBJ2-5; TRBD2 matches at 7 bases. The CDR3 contains 13 residues. V shed 3 bases, J shed 5 bases, and the junction held 3 bases outside the gene matches. Germline V CDR1 and CDR2: LNHDA, SQIVND (reference sequence).

The rearrangement uses TRBV6-1 and TRBJ2-7; perhaps TRBD1 as D (6 bases). V gave up 2 bases and J gave up 3 bases, with 11 bases separating them. The CDR3 sequence is 14 residues long. Germline V gene data show CDR1 as MNHNS and CDR2 as SASEGT. The CDR3 region is CASSEIGRGYEQYF. CDR3 in DNA: TGTGCCAGCAGTGAAATCGGCAGGGGCTACGAGCAGTACTTC.

The chain uses TRBV6-1 and TRBJ1-5, with 7 nucleotides matching TRBD1. V lost 0 bases and J lost 4; bases outside the gene matches: 3. Germline CDR1 MNHNS, CDR2 SASEGT. The CDR3 has 15 amino acids. CDR3 residues: CASSEAPGQNQPQHF. The CDR3, as DNA: TGTGCCAGCAGTGAAGCACCGGGACAGAATCAGCCCCAGCATTTT.

This clone showed up just once. The chain is built from TRBV7-2 and TRBJ1-2; D is perhaps TRBD1 (5 bases). Germline values: CDR1 SGHTA, CDR2 FQGNSA. V shed 4 bases and J shed 9 bases, with 18 bases lying between them. The CDR3 runs to 14 residues. The CDR3 is CASSYNTGGGSYTF. CDR3 coding DNA: TGTGCCAGCAGCTATAATACTGGCGGGGGGAGCTACACCTTC.

The rearrangement links TRBV19 to TRBJ1-2; 10 bases line up with TRBD1. Trimming at V came to 3 bases and at J to 9 bases, leaving 13 bases not matched to a gene. The CDR3 has 16 amino acids. Germline CDR1 LNHDA, CDR2 SQIVND (reference sequence). The CDR3 sequence: CASSIFRTGGPLSYTF. CDR3 sequence (DNA): TGTGCCAGTAGTATTTTCCGGACAGGGGGACCCCTGAGCTACACCTTC.

The CDR3 loop reads CASSQGGQGNYGYTF. Here the CDR3 DNA reads TGCGCCAGCAGCCAAGGGGGACAGGGGAACTATGGCTACACCTTC. J is TRBJ1-2 and V is TRBV4-3; TRBD1 aligns across 10 bases. This CDR3 comprises 15 residues. CDR1 is LGHNA, CDR2 YSLEER, per germline. Trimming removed 1 base from V and 2 bases from J; junction bases left unmatched: 1.

This rearrangement joins TRBV18 to TRBJ1-1; TRBD1 matches 10 bases. The CDR3 runs to 15 residues. V gave up 1 base and J gave up 4 bases; unmatched junction bases: 3. Germline V lookup: CDR1 KGHSH, CDR2 LQKENI. The CDR3 reads CASSPQTGGVTEAFF. CDR3 coding DNA: TGTGCCAGCTCACCACAGACAGGGGGCGTCACTGAAGCTTTCTTT. Full variable domain (missing parts from reference TRBV18 and TRBJ1-1): NAGVMQNPRHLVRRRGQEARLRCSPMKGHSHVYWYRQLPEEGLKFMVYLQKENIIDESGMPKERFSAEFPKEGPSILRIQQVVRGDSAAYFCASSPQTGGVTEAFFGQGTRLTVV.

In nucleotides, the CDR3 is TGTGCCAGCAGTACTAGCGGGGGCGCCTACGAGCAGTACTTC. Its translation: CASSTSGGAYEQYF. The chain carries TRBV11-2 and TRBJ2-7, with 11 nucleotides matching TRBD2. J lost 2 bases, V lost 6 bases, and 3 bases had no gene match. Per germline, CDR1 SGHAT and CDR2 FQNNGV. This CDR3 comprises 14 residues. Using reference TRBV11-2 and TRBJ2-7 for the parts outside the CDR3, the full variable domain is EAGVAQSPRYKIIEKRQSVAFWCNPISGHATLYWYQQILGQGPKLLIQFQNNGVVDDSQLPKDRFSAERLKGVDSTLKIQPAKLEDSAVYLCASSTSGGAYEQYFGPGTRLTVT.

This clone came up once. The chain carries TRBV12-5 and TRBJ2-7; D perhaps matches TRBD2 (5 bases). V lost 5 bases and J lost 3, with 14 bases in between. The CDR3 extends over 14 amino acids. Germline V gene data show CDR1 as LGHNT and CDR2 as FRNRAP. This CDR3 reads CASGPTRTSYEQYF. Here the CDR3 DNA reads TGTGCTAGTGGTCCCACCCGCACTAGCTACGAGCAGTACTTC.

This clone was found a few times. V usage is TRBV3-1 (or the pseudogene TRBV3-2) and J usage is TRBJ2-7, with 7 bases fitting TRBD1. From germline, CDR1 is LGHDT and CDR2 YNNKEL (reference sequence). V lost 3 bases to trimming and J lost 6 bases; unmatched junction nucleotides: 11. The CDR3 runs to 15 residues. CDR3 protein: CASSQGTGAGVEQYF. The DNA of the CDR3 is TGTGCCAGCAGCCAGGGAACAGGGGCTGGAGTCGAGCAGTACTTC.

This clone occurred once. V usage is TRBV6-4 and J usage is TRBJ1-5; no reliable D call. CDR1 MRHNA and CDR2 SNTAGT come from the germline V gene. The V end lost 5 bases, the J end lost 1 base, and 9 bases lay between the germline ends. This CDR3 is 14 amino acids long. CDR3 sequence: CASSTEWSNQPQHF. The CDR3 bases are TGTGCCAGCAGTACTGAGTGGAGCAATCAGCCCCAGCATTTT.

The CDR3 spells CASGWRGVRGNSPLHF. The CDR3 bases are TGTGCCAGCGGTTGGAGGGGCGTTAGGGGTAATTCACCCCTCCACTTT. The V call is TRBV6-2 or TRBV6-3, the J call TRBJ1-6, with a weak D call TRBD1 (5 bases). Germline V lookup: CDR1 MNHEY, CDR2 SVGEGT. Trimming stripped 8 bases from V and 6 bases from J, with 20 bases between. CDR3 length equals 16 residues.

This chain joins TRBV27 and TRBJ1-1; D not certain. V was cut by 5 bases and J by 1 base, with 8 bases left in between. Germline CDR1 MNHEY, CDR2 SMNVEV (reference sequence). This CDR3 has 13 residues. The CDR3 here is CASSHTENTEAFF. The CDR3 DNA reads TGTGCCAGCAGTCACACAGAGAACACTGAAGCTTTCTTT.

This chain joins TRBV28 and TRBJ2-7; TRBD2 matches at 9 bases. The V and J ends lost 6 bases and 0 bases, in that order; junction bases with no gene match: 9. Germline CDR1 reads MDHEN; CDR2 reads SYDVKM. This CDR3 region has 16 residues. CDR3 DNA: TGTGCCAGCAGCTTAGCGGGGGCTGCCCCCTCCTACGAGCAGTACTTC. Amino acid sequence: CASSLAGAAPSYEQYF.

The rearrangement uses TRBV30 and TRBJ1-6; the match to TRBD1 covers 9 bases. The CDR3 sequence is 15 residues long. The J segment lost 7 bases and the V segment lost 5 bases, leaving 9 bases of the junction unmatched. Germline V lookup: CDR1 GTSNPN, CDR2 SVGIG (reference sequence). The CDR3 is CAWDIFGTGNSPLHF. CDR3 bases: TGTGCCTGGGATATTTTTGGGACAGGGAATTCACCCCTCCACTTT.

This clone was seen only once. This chain connects TRBV29-1 to TRBJ2-7, with D maybe TRBD1 (5 bases). V was shortened by 5 bases and J by 6 bases, with 14 bases between the two germline ends. Looked up from germline, CDR1 is SQVTM and CDR2 is ANQGSEA. CDR3 length: 12 amino acids. This CDR3 reads CSVSQGRGEQYF. CDR3 nucleotides: TGCAGCGTTAGTCAGGGAAGGGGCGAGCAGTACTTC.

This chain connects TRBV19 to TRBJ1-2, with 7 positions matching TRBD1. The CDR3 covers 14 residues. Germline loops: CDR1 LNHDA, CDR2 SQIVND (reference sequence). With V trimmed by 3 bases and J by 5 bases, 6 bases remained unmatched. The CDR3 loop reads CASSIGTDTYGYTF. The DNA for the CDR3 is TGTGCCAGTAGTATTGGGACAGATACTTATGGCTACACCTTC.